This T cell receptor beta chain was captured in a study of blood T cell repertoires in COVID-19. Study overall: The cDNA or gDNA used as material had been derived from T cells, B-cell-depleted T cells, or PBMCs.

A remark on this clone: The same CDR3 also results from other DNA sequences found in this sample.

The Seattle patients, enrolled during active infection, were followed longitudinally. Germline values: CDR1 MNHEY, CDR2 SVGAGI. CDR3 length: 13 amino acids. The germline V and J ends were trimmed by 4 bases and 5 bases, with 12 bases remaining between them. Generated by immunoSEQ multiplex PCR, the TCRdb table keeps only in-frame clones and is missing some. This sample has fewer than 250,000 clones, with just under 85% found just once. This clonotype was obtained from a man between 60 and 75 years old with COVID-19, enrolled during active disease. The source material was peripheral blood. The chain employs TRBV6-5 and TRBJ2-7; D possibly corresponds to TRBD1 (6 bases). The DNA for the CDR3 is TGTGCCAGCAGTTCAGGGGTGAGGCACGAGCAGTACTTC. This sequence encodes CASSSGVRHEQYF.